This T cell receptor (beta chain) derives from a study of T-cell reconstitution after alpha-beta-depleted transplantation in children. In the case of this clonotype: Its specificity is unknown.

Germline loops: CDR1 LGHDT, CDR2 YNNKEL (reference sequence). After removal of 3 bases from V and 7 bases from J, the junction contained 6 bases not matched to a gene. The CDR3 totals 15 residues. Findings and limits, study-wide: Elevated TCRbeta diversity at day 60 was traced, in some patients, to surviving recipient T cells and thymic progenitors. Among T cells one year after transplant, newly produced cells accounted for most counts and diversity. Approximately two months post-transplant, alpha-beta T cells reportedly originated from several hundred expanded graft clones.

Researchers prepared the TCRbeta library using unique molecular identifiers, the study reports. TCRdb passed the PCR reads through MiXCR, listing each CDR3 protein once. The sample yields about a million distinct CDR3 sequences, about 29% seen once. The source material was PBMCs, mostly from graft donor cells, sampled 360 days after TCRalphabeta/CD19-depleted stem cell transplant. This chain links TRBV3-1 with TRBJ1-5, with 10 bases fitting TRBD1. The sequence came from a boy under two years old who had a stem cell transplant for SCID, so the T cells may come from the graft donor. The CDR3 loop is CASSHGQGVKQPQHF. The CDR3 coding sequence is TGTGCCAGCAGCCACGGACAGGGGGTTAAACAGCCCCAGCATTTT.